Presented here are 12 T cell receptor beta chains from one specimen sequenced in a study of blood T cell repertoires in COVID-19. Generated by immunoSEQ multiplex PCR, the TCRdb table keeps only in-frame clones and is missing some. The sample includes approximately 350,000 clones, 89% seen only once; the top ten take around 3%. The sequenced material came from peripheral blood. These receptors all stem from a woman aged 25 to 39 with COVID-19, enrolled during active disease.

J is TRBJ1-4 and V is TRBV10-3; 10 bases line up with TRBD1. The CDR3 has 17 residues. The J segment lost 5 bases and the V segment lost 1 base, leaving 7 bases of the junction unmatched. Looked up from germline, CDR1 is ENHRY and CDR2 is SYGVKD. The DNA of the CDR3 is TGTGCCATCAGTGAGTGGTGGGACAGGGGTGAAAATGAAAAACTGTTTTTT. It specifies CAISEWWDRGENEKLFF.

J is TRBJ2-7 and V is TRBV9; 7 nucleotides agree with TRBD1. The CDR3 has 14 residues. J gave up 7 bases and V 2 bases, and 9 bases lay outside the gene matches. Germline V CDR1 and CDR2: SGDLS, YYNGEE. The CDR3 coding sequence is TGTGCCAGCAGCGTCCGGGACAGTGTGGGGGAGCAGTACTTC. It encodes CASSVRDSVGEQYF.

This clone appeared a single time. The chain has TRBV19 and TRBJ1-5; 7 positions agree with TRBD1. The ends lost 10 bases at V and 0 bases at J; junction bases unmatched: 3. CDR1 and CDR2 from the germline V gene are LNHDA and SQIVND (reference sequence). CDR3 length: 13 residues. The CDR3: CATRGVSNQPQHF. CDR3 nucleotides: TGTGCCACCAGGGGGGTTAGCAATCAGCCCCAGCATTTT.

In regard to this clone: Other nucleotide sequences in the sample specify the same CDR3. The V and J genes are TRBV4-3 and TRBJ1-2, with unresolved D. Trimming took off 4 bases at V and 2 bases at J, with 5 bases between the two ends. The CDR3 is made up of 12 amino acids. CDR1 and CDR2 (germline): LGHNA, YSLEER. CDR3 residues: CASSLSNYGYTF. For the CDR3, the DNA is TGCGCCAGCAGCCTGAGCAACTATGGCTACACCTTC.

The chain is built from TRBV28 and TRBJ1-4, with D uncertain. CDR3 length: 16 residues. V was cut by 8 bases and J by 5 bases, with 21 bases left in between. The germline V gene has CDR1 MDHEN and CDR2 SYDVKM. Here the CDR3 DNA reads TGTGCCAGCGAAACGGGGAGTCGGGGAGGAAATGAAAAACTGTTTTTT. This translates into CASETGSRGGNEKLFF.

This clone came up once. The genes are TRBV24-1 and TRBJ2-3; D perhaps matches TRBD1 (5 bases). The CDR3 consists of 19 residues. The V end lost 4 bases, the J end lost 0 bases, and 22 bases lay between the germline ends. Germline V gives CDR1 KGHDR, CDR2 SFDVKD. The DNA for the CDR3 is TGTGCCACCAGTGACCCCAAAAAGGCAGGGTACACTAGCACAGATACGCAGTATTTT. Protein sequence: CATSDPKKAGYTSTDTQYF.

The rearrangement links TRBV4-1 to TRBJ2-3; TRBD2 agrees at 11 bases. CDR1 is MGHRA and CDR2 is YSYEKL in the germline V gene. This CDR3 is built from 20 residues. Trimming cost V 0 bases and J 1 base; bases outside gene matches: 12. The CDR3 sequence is CASSQDLASGRWSGTDTQYF. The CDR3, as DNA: TGCGCCAGCAGCCAAGATTTGGCTAGCGGGAGGTGGTCGGGCACAGATACGCAGTATTTT.

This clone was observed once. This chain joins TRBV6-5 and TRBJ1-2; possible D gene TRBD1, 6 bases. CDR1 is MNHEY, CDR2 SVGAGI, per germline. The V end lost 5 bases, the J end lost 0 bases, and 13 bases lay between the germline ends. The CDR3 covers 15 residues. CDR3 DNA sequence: TGTGCCAGCAGTCGACTTAACAGGGCTAACTATGGCTACACCTTC. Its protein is CASSRLNRANYGYTF.

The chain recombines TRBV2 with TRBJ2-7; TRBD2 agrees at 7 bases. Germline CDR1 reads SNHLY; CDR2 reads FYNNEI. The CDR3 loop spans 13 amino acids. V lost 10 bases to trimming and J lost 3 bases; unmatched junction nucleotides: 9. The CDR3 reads CAIMGGSGYEQYV. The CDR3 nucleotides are TGTGCCATTATGGGGGGGTCAGGCTACGAGCAGTACGTC.

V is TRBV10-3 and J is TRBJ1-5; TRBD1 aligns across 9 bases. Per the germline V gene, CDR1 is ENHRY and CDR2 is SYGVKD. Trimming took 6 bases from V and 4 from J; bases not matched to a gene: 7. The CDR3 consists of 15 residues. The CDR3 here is CAISNRGLANQPQHF. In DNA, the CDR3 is TGTGCCATCAGCAACAGGGGGCTGGCGAATCAGCCCCAGCATTTT.

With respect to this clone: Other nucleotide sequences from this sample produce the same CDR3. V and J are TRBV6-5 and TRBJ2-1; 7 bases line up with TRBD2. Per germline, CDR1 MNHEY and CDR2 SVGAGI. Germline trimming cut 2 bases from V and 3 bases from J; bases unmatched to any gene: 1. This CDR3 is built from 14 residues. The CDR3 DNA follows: TGTGCCAGCAGTTACCGCGGGAGCTACAATGAGCAGTTCTTC. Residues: CASSYRGSYNEQFF.

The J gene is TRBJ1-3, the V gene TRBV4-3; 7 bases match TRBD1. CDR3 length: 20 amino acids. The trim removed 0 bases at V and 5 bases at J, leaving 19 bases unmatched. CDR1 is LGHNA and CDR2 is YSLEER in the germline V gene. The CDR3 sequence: CASSQDLVFGAGGPRNTIYF. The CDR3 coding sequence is TGCGCCAGCAGCCAAGATCTTGTATTTGGAGCAGGGGGACCTCGAAACACCATATATTTT.